The 27 T cell receptor beta chains presented below share a single source sample, sequenced in a study of blood T cell repertoires in COVID-19. Only in-frame clones appear in the TCRdb table, and some are missing; sequencing was by immunoSEQ multiplex PCR. Of about 470,000 clones in the sample, about nine tenths are singletons; the top ten hold roughly 0.7%. Sequenced: PBMCs or T cells enriched from blood (not recorded which). The origin of the receptors is a woman aged 18-29 years who had recovered from COVID-19.

The V and J genes are TRBV3-1 (or the pseudogene TRBV3-2) and TRBJ1-4; TRBD1 aligns across 8 bases. Germline V gene sequence: CDR1 LGHDT, CDR2 YNNKEL (reference sequence). The ends lost 3 bases at V and 7 bases at J; junction bases unmatched: 7. This CDR3 comprises 15 residues. CDR3: CASSHNQGAGEKLFF. CDR3 DNA sequence: TGTGCCAGCAGCCATAATCAGGGGGCGGGTGAAAAACTGTTTTTT.

The genes are TRBV10-3 and TRBJ1-2; possibly TRBD1 for D (5 bases). V lost 10 bases to trimming and J lost 8 bases, with 20 bases between them. CDR3 size: 13 residues. CDR1 and CDR2 from the germline V gene are ENHRY and SYGVKD. CDR3 in amino acids: CASLTAQGRGYTF. DNA for the CDR3: TGTGCCAGTTTGACTGCTCAGGGTCGCGGCTACACCTTC.

This rearrangement joins TRBV30 to TRBJ1-1; D gene ambiguous. The germline V gene encodes CDR1 GTSNPN and CDR2 SVGIG (reference sequence). The CDR3 runs 13 residues. Trimming took 1 base from V and 0 from J, leaving 6 bases between them. The CDR3: CAWSEQVNTEAFF. The CDR3 DNA reads as TGTGCCTGGAGTGAGCAGGTGAACACTGAAGCTTTCTTT.

The chain carries TRBV12-5 and TRBJ1-4; D uncertain. This CDR3 contains 14 residues. With 5 bases removed from V and 3 bases from J, the gap between germline ends came to 10 bases. CDR1 and CDR2 from the germline V gene are LGHNT and FRNRAP. CDR3 coding DNA: TGTGCTAGTGGTCACGGGGAGGCTAATGAAAAACTGTTTTTT. Its translation is CASGHGEANEKLFF.

This clone has more than one count but fewer than ten. The chain employs TRBV4-1 and TRBJ1-5; tentatively, D is TRBD1 (6 bases). This CDR3 contains 16 residues. V was cut by 5 bases and J by 2 bases, with 16 bases left in between. The V gene's germline CDR1 is MGHRA and CDR2 YSYEKL. This CDR3 is CASSREGGRGNQPQHF. CDR3 sequence (DNA): TGCGCCAGCAGCAGAGAGGGGGGGCGCGGCAATCAGCCCCAGCATTTT.

The chain carries TRBV18 and TRBJ1-2; 8 nucleotides match TRBD1. Germline loops: CDR1 KGHSH, CDR2 LQKENI. This CDR3 spans 13 amino acids. J lost 6 bases, V lost 6 bases, and 6 bases had no gene match. The CDR3 sequence: CASSTDREDGYTF. CDR3 bases: TGTGCCAGCTCGACGGACAGGGAGGATGGCTACACCTTC.

The chain joins TRBV5-1 to TRBJ2-5; D unclear. The V end was cut by 0 bases, the J end by 5 bases, with 8 bases between. This CDR3 region has 13 residues. The germline V gene has CDR1 SGHRS and CDR2 YFSETQ. CDR3 residues: CASSLGASETQYF. CDR3 nucleotides: TGCGCCAGCAGCTTGGGGGCCAGTGAGACCCAGTACTTC.

The sample holds a few counts of this clone. This sequence joins TRBV5-5 and TRBJ2-5, with a weak D call TRBD2 (5 bases). Germline loops: CDR1 SGHKS, CDR2 YYEKEE (reference sequence). The CDR3 spans 14 residues. V was pared by 4 bases and J by 1 base, with 11 bases between. CDR3 nucleotide sequence: TGTGCCAGCAGCCCCGGACTTACCCAAGAGACCCAGTACTTC. Its protein is CASSPGLTQETQYF.

A note on this clone: No conserved phenylalanine or tryptophan is present at the end of the CDR3, so a read error is the likely explanation. No DNA is shown, since the ends of the CDR3 on it are uncertain; the CDR3 is the one TCRdb lists. The genes are TRBV9 and TRBJ1-4. Germline V lookup: CDR1 SGDLS, CDR2 YYNGEE. The CDR3 is 12 residues long, counting both termini. CDR3 sequence reads: CASSVDLRIHGG.

V usage is TRBV12-3 or TRBV12-4 and J usage is TRBJ2-3; D is possibly TRBD2 (5 bases). V was clipped by 5 bases and J by 4 bases, with 10 bases between them. CDR3 size: 13 residues. The CDR3 protein is CASSRLPPDTQYF. CDR3 nucleotide sequence: TGTGCCAGCAGTCGACTACCCCCAGATACGCAGTATTTT.

The chain has TRBV19 and TRBJ2-1; tentative D call: TRBD2 (5 bases). Germline assignment: CDR1 LNHDA and CDR2 SQIVND (reference sequence). This CDR3 region has 14 residues. The V end was cut by 3 bases, the J end by 8 bases, with 14 bases between. The CDR3 sequence is CASSIGRDRDEQFF. CDR3 in DNA: TGTGCCAGTAGTATCGGACGGGATCGGGATGAGCAGTTCTTC.

The chain has TRBV27 and TRBJ1-1; D is possibly TRBD1 (6 bases). This CDR3 region has 15 residues. Per germline, CDR1 MNHEY and CDR2 SMNVEV (reference sequence). V lost 8 bases to trimming and J lost 1 base, with 17 bases between them. CDR3 bases: TGTGCCAGCTTTAATAACAGGGTTCCGAACACTGAAGCTTTCTTT. Its translation: CASFNNRVPNTEAFF.

This clone has only a few counts. V and J are TRBV5-4 and TRBJ1-6; TRBD1 matches 9 bases. The CDR3 sequence is 15 residues long. Germline lookup yields CDR1 SGHNT and CDR2 YYREEE (reference sequence). Trimming cost V 3 bases and J 10 bases; bases outside gene matches: 8. The CDR3 coding sequence is TGTGCCAGCAGCTCAGCCGGGACAGGGTCCTCACCCCTCCACTTT. Its protein product is CASSSAGTGSSPLHF.

The rearrangement joins TRBV7-8 to TRBJ2-7, with TRBD1 matching over 10 bases. The CDR3 covers 14 residues. Germline CDR1 reads SGHVS; CDR2 reads FQNEAQ. The trim removed 5 bases at V and 6 bases at J, leaving 7 bases unmatched. For the CDR3, the DNA is TGTGCCAGCAGCCCAGGACAGGGGGTCGGCGAGCAGTACTTC. Its protein is CASSPGQGVGEQYF. Full variable domain (missing parts from reference TRBV7-8 and TRBJ2-7): GAGVSQSPRYKVAKRGQDVALRCDPISGHVSLFWYQQALGQGPEFLTYFQNEAQLDKSGLPSDRFFAERPEGSVSTLKIQRTQQEDSAVYLCASSPGQGVGEQYFGPGTRLTVT.

The rearrangement joins TRBV30 to TRBJ1-3; a possible D gene is TRBD1 (5 bases). This CDR3 comprises 14 residues. V lost 2 bases and J 4 bases, leaving 12 bases between the germline ends. Looked up from germline, CDR1 is GTSNPN and CDR2 is SVGIG (reference sequence). The CDR3 coding sequence is TGTGCCTGGAGTACCCTCCAGGGCGGAAACACCATATATTTT. Translation: CAWSTLQGGNTIYF.

This clone was counted between two and nine times. This chain connects TRBV10-3 to TRBJ1-2; D not resolved. This CDR3 is 14 amino acids long. With 10 bases removed from V and 3 bases from J, the gap between germline ends came to 18 bases. Germline CDR1 reads ENHRY; CDR2 reads SYGVKD. Here the CDR3 DNA reads TGTGCCACAAGAGGAGGAGCCTTTGACTATGGCTACACCTTC. Protein product: CATRGGAFDYGYTF.

The chain recombines TRBV7-2 with TRBJ1-2; 7 positions agree with TRBD1. Trimming removed 1 base from V and 7 bases from J; junction bases left unmatched: 3. The CDR3 loop spans 13 amino acids. Per germline, CDR1 SGHTA and CDR2 FQGNSA. The CDR3: CASSLVAGGGYTF. The CDR3 DNA reads as TGTGCCAGCAGCTTAGTGGCAGGGGGTGGCTACACCTTC.

This chain connects TRBV5-1 to TRBJ2-5; 7 nucleotides line up with TRBD2. With 2 bases clipped from V and 5 bases from J, the junction kept 6 bases outside the gene matches. This CDR3 is built from 14 residues. CDR1 SGHRS and CDR2 YFSETQ come from the germline V gene. The CDR3 sequence: CASSFRLAGETQYF. CDR3 DNA sequence: TGCGCCAGCAGCTTTCGACTAGCCGGGGAGACCCAGTACTTC.

This chain uses TRBV5-4 with TRBJ1-4, with TRBD1 identical over 7 bases. V was pared by 3 bases and J by 8 bases, with 7 bases of the junction left unmatched. Germline V gene sequence: CDR1 SGHNT, CDR2 YYREEE (reference sequence). The length of the CDR3 is 14 residues. The CDR3 loop is CASSSYRGAEKLFF. The CDR3 DNA sequence: TGTGCCAGCAGCTCATACAGGGGTGCAGAAAAACTGTTTTTT.

On this clone itself: This sample includes further DNA sequences coding for the same CDR3. The gene calls are TRBV5-6 and TRBJ2-2; the D gene is possibly TRBD1 (5 bases). The CDR3 loop spans 14 amino acids. The germline gives CDR1 SGHDT, CDR2 YYEEEE. V lost 1 base and J 1 base, leaving 5 bases between the germline ends. The CDR3 DNA reads TGTGCCAGCAGCTTGACAGGGAACACCGGGGAGCTGTTTTTT. Translation: CASSLTGNTGELFF.

This clone was found once. This chain links TRBV5-5 with TRBJ1-2; D gene unclear. The CDR3 is made up of 14 amino acids. CDR1 and CDR2 from the germline V gene are SGHKS and YYEKEE (reference sequence). Trimming left V 3 bases short and J 6 bases short, with 15 bases between. The CDR3 spells CASSSYREQDGYTF. In DNA, the CDR3 is TGTGCCAGCAGCTCCTATCGGGAGCAGGATGGCTACACCTTC.

V usage is TRBV11-2 and J usage is TRBJ1-1; 9 bases fit TRBD1. V was pared by 5 bases and J by 0 bases, with 7 bases of the junction left unmatched. Looked up from germline, CDR1 is SGHAT and CDR2 is FQNNGV. The CDR3 sequence is 16 residues long. The CDR3 reads CASSKTWTGVNTEAFF. The CDR3 nucleotides are TGTGCCAGCAGCAAAACTTGGACAGGGGTGAACACTGAAGCTTTCTTT.

This chain uses TRBV5-6 with TRBJ1-1; D unresolved. This CDR3 is 14 amino acids long. The V end was cut by 7 bases, the J end by 3 bases, with 16 bases between. Per the germline V gene, CDR1 is SGHDT and CDR2 is YYEEEE. The CDR3 nucleotides are TGTGCCAGCTCGCCGGTATCACTGGACACTGAAGCTTTCTTT. Translated, it gives CASSPVSLDTEAFF.

V and J are TRBV7-8 and TRBJ2-5; D perhaps matches TRBD1 (5 bases). Per the germline V gene, CDR1 is SGHVS and CDR2 is FQNEAQ. V lost 4 bases and J lost 2, with 20 bases in between. The CDR3 covers 17 residues. The CDR3 loop reads CASSYNTHIGVQETQYF. CDR3 nucleotide sequence: TGTGCCAGCAGCTACAATACTCATATAGGGGTTCAAGAGACCCAGTACTTC.

The chain links TRBV5-1 to TRBJ2-5; 9 nucleotides match TRBD1. V gave up 4 bases and J gave up 3 bases; unmatched junction bases: 10. This CDR3 is built from 16 residues. Germline-derived CDR1 and CDR2 are SGHRS and YFSETQ. The CDR3 nucleotides are TGCGCCAGCAGCCTGCCGCTGGGGACAGGGAAAGAGACCCAGTACTTC. Protein: CASSLPLGTGKETQYF.

V and J are TRBV6-2 or TRBV6-3 and TRBJ1-5, with D hard to call. The CDR3 runs 19 residues. The ends were cut back, 4 bases at V and 0 bases at J, with 22 bases in the middle. The germline V gene has CDR1 MNHEY and CDR2 SVGEGT. The CDR3 coding sequence is TGTGCCAGCAGTTTGACTCTCCCTATATCACCATATAGCAATCAGCCCCAGCATTTT. Translated: CASSLTLPISPYSNQPQHF.

J is TRBJ2-3 and V is TRBV5-8; D might be TRBD2 (5 bases). V lost 6 bases and J lost 0, with 14 bases in between. Germline V CDR1 and CDR2: SGHTS, YDEGEE. The CDR3 runs to 15 residues. This chain's CDR3 is CASTPDWPSTDTQYF. The CDR3 DNA is TGTGCCAGCACCCCGGACTGGCCTAGCACAGATACGCAGTATTTT.